The 32 T cell receptor beta chains below come from one sample, sequenced in a study of cytomegalovirus exposure and HLA in healthy donors. The PCR made use of 60 Vbeta and 13 Jbeta primers. Generated by immunoSEQ multiplex PCR, the TCRdb table keeps only in-frame clones and is missing some. The sample has 65,000 to 85,000 clones, approximately 70% seen once. The specimen was PBMCs. These TCRs come from a male donor in good health and CMV-seropositive.

This sequence joins TRBV5-1 and TRBJ2-3; the match to TRBD2 covers 11 bases. Germline CDR1 is SGHRS and CDR2 is YFSETQ. There are 16 residues in the CDR3. With V trimmed by 3 bases and J by 2 bases, 5 bases remained unmatched. CDR3 coding DNA: TGCGCCAGCAGCTCCGGGACTAGCGGAATCACAGATACGCAGTATTTT. This gives the protein CASSSGTSGITDTQYF.

This clone was counted only a few times. The rearrangement links TRBV25-1 to TRBJ1-2; 8 bases fit TRBD1. Unmatched junction bases numbered 6, after V lost 6 bases and J lost 0 bases. This CDR3 comprises 15 residues. The germline V gene encodes CDR1 MGHDK and CDR2 SYGVNS. The CDR3 bases are TGTGCCAGCAGCGACAGGGGCCGAGCTAACTATGGCTACACCTTC. This translates into CASSDRGRANYGYTF.

This chain uses TRBV6-6 with TRBJ2-1, with D unclear. Germline V CDR1 and CDR2: MNHNY, SVGAGI (reference sequence). V was clipped by 6 bases and J by 6 bases, with 12 bases between them. The CDR3 totals 13 residues. CDR3 DNA sequence: TGTGCCAGCAGCCTAGACTGGCCCAATGAGCAGTTCTTC. It is translated as CASSLDWPNEQFF.

The chain recombines TRBV28 with TRBJ1-2; TRBD1 is a possible D gene (6 bases). CDR3 size: 13 residues. Trimming stripped 5 bases from V and 2 bases from J, with 9 bases between. Per the germline V gene, CDR1 is MDHEN and CDR2 is SYDVKM. CDR3: CASSTTGNYGYTF. As DNA, the CDR3 is TGTGCCAGCAGTACGACAGGAAACTATGGCTACACCTTC.

The V and J genes are TRBV6-1 and TRBJ1-1; possible D gene TRBD1, 5 bases. Germline V gene sequence: CDR1 MNHNS, CDR2 SASEGT. The CDR3 extends over 14 amino acids. The ends were cut back, 2 bases at V and 2 bases at J, with 9 bases in the middle. In DNA, the CDR3 is TGTGCCAGCAGTGAAAGGACAAGAAACACTGAAGCTTTCTTT. Translated: CASSERTRNTEAFF.

This clone has more than one count but fewer than ten. V usage is TRBV6-6 and J usage is TRBJ2-2; a weak D match, TRBD1 (6 bases). Trimming pared 6 bases from V and 1 base from J, leaving 9 bases between. CDR1 and CDR2 from the germline V gene are MNHNY and SVGAGI (reference sequence). The CDR3 has 14 residues. The CDR3 coding sequence is TGTGCCAGCAGCAGGGACATGAACACCGGGGAGCTGTTTTTT. Translating gives CASSRDMNTGELFF.

The genes are TRBV30 and TRBJ1-2; TRBD1 matches 10 bases. The CDR3 extends over 15 amino acids. From germline, CDR1 is GTSNPN and CDR2 SVGIG (reference sequence). J gave up 4 bases and V 4 bases, and 9 bases lay outside the gene matches. The CDR3 bases are TGTGCCTGGACTATACCGGGACAGGGGTTCTATGGCTACACCTTC. Protein sequence: CAWTIPGQGFYGYTF.

The chain is built from TRBV6-5 and TRBJ2-5; a weak D match, TRBD1 (5 bases). Germline V CDR1 and CDR2: MNHEY, SVGAGI. The CDR3 has 16 amino acids. Trimming took off 2 bases at V and 14 bases at J, with 27 bases between the two ends. CDR3 region: CASSYHDRQEPYIPYF. The CDR3 nucleotides read TGTGCCAGCAGTTACCACGACAGACAAGAGCCCTATATCCCCTACTTC.

The rearrangement joins TRBV11-2 to TRBJ1-1; D perhaps matches TRBD1 (6 bases). Germline CDR1 SGHAT, CDR2 FQNNGV. Trimming stripped 7 bases from V and 2 bases from J, with 11 bases between. The CDR3 sequence is 13 residues long. The CDR3 loop reads CASTGQLNTEAFF. The CDR3 DNA follows: TGTGCCAGCACCGGACAGTTAAACACTGAAGCTTTCTTT.

This clone occurred a few times. The chain combines TRBV7-9 with TRBJ2-7, with 7 bases matching TRBD2. The V gene end was trimmed by 1 base and the J gene end by 6 bases; junction bases not matched to a gene: 3. The CDR3 runs to 13 residues. CDR1 and CDR2 (germline): SEHNR, FQNEAQ (reference sequence). CDR3 sequence (DNA): TGTGCCAGCAGCTTAGGTGGGAGGGTCGAGCAGTACTTC. This codes for CASSLGGRVEQYF.

This rearrangement joins TRBV18 to TRBJ1-4; D is perhaps TRBD1 (6 bases). The V end lost 3 bases, the J end lost 8 bases, and 13 bases lay between the germline ends. The CDR3 extends over 14 amino acids. Germline V CDR1 and CDR2: KGHSH, LQKENI. Written as DNA, the CDR3 is TGTGCCAGCTCACCTGTGACAGGACGCGAAAAACTGTTTTTT. It is translated as CASSPVTGREKLFF.

The chain joins TRBV7-2 to TRBJ1-5, with TRBD1 matching 7 bases. This CDR3 has 15 amino acids. Losses at the gene ends were 5 bases for V and 2 bases for J; bases not matched to a gene: 6. The V gene's germline CDR1 is SGHTA and CDR2 FQGNSA. The CDR3 protein is CASSLTGEGNQPQHF. The CDR3 region has the DNA TGTGCCAGCAGCCTTACAGGGGAGGGCAATCAGCCCCAGCATTTT. Using reference TRBV7-2 and TRBJ1-5 for the parts outside the CDR3, the full variable domain is GAGVSQSPSNKVTEKGKDVELRCDPISGHTALYWYRQSLGQGLEFLIYFQGNSAPDKSGLPSDRFSAERTGGSVSTLTIQRTQQEDSAVYLCASSLTGEGNQPQHFGDGTRLSIL.

The chain links TRBV5-5 to TRBJ1-2; D ambiguous. Trimming removed 1 base at V and 2 bases at J, with 9 bases between. The germline V gene has CDR1 SGHKS and CDR2 YYEKEE (reference sequence). This CDR3 spans 14 amino acids. CDR3 sequence reads: CASSLFGRNYGYTF. The DNA of the CDR3 is TGTGCCAGCAGCTTGTTCGGGAGAAACTATGGCTACACCTTC.

This clone was recorded once. This rearrangement joins TRBV19 to TRBJ2-1; no clear D gene. V shed 3 bases and J shed 2 bases, with 11 bases lying between them. The CDR3 consists of 15 residues. The germline CDR1 and CDR2 sequences are LNHDA and SQIVND (reference sequence). In nucleotides, the CDR3 is TGTGCCAGTAGTATTGCCAGCGTGCCCTACAATGAGCAGTTCTTC. Translation: CASSIASVPYNEQFF.

The chain carries TRBV5-1 and TRBJ2-3; TRBD1 agrees at 12 bases. The V gene end was trimmed by 7 bases and the J gene end by 5 bases; junction bases not matched to a gene: 5. The CDR3 extends over 14 amino acids. Germline V lookup: CDR1 SGHRS, CDR2 YFSETQ. The CDR3 here is CASFRDRGRDTQYF. Here the CDR3 DNA reads TGCGCCAGCTTCCGGGACAGGGGGCGAGATACGCAGTATTTT.

This sequence joins TRBV19 and TRBJ2-3, with TRBD1 matching over 10 bases. The V segment lost 3 bases and the J segment 3 bases; nucleotides outside the gene matches: 3. The V gene's germline CDR1 is LNHDA and CDR2 SQIVND (reference sequence). This CDR3 has 15 amino acids. The CDR3 loop is CASSIRTGGTDTQYF. DNA of the CDR3: TGTGCCAGTAGTATCCGGACAGGGGGGACAGATACGCAGTATTTT.

The genes are TRBV7-6 and TRBJ2-3, with 8 bases lining up with TRBD2. CDR3 length: 14 residues. V was pared by 7 bases and J by 3 bases, with 6 bases of the junction left unmatched. Germline assignment: CDR1 SGHVS and CDR2 FNYEAQ. CDR3 loop: CASNDGGGTDTQYF. CDR3 bases: TGTGCCAGCAACGACGGGGGGGGGACAGATACGCAGTATTTT.

This sequence joins TRBV27 and TRBJ1-1, with 7 bases identical to TRBD1. Germline lookup yields CDR1 MNHEY and CDR2 SMNVEV (reference sequence). Trimming cost V 5 bases and J 0 bases; bases outside gene matches: 9. The CDR3 loop spans 16 amino acids. The CDR3 region has the DNA TGTGCCAGCAGTCCGGGGGCCGGGACAGTGAACACTGAAGCTTTCTTT. Amino acids: CASSPGAGTVNTEAFF.

As for this clone: The sample has other DNA sequences that encode this CDR3 too. The rearrangement joins TRBV9 to TRBJ2-2; 9 bases are shared with TRBD1. After removal of 4 bases from V and 1 base from J, the junction contained 2 bases not matched to a gene. This CDR3 is 15 amino acids long. CDR1 is SGDLS and CDR2 is YYNGEE in the germline V gene. CDR3 amino acids: CASSPGQGNTGELFF. For the CDR3, the DNA is TGTGCCAGCAGCCCGGGACAGGGGAACACCGGGGAGCTGTTTTTT.

This clone was found a few times. The V gene is TRBV6-5, the J gene TRBJ2-2; possible D gene TRBD2, 6 bases. Deletions cut 0 bases from V and 4 bases from J, with 12 bases between. The CDR3 has 16 amino acids. CDR1 and CDR2 (germline): MNHEY, SVGAGI. The CDR3 loop is CASSYSTDSGTGELFF. CDR3 nucleotides: TGTGCCAGCAGTTACTCAACCGATAGCGGCACCGGGGAGCTGTTTTTT.

The CDR3 DNA reads TGCGCCAGCAGCCCAGGGGGCCTGAACACTGAAGCTTTCTTT. This encodes CASSPGGLNTEAFF. The chain is built from TRBV5-1 and TRBJ1-1, with 8 positions matching TRBD1. V lost 4 bases, J lost 0 bases, and 2 bases stayed unmatched. The CDR3 extends over 14 amino acids. Germline values: CDR1 SGHRS, CDR2 YFSETQ.

The CDR3, as DNA: TGTGCTGGGGAGCGGGGGAATCGGGAGACCCAGTACTTC. It codes for CAGERGNRETQYF. This chain joins TRBV30 and TRBJ2-5; 8 bases line up with TRBD2. The CDR3 is made up of 13 amino acids. Germline V gene data show CDR1 as GTSNPN and CDR2 as SVGIG (reference sequence).

The genes are TRBV9 and TRBJ1-4; 10 bases are a match to TRBD1. After removal of 3 bases from V and 6 bases from J, the junction contained 8 bases not matched to a gene. This CDR3 comprises 16 residues. CDR1 SGDLS and CDR2 YYNGEE come from the germline V gene. For the CDR3, the DNA is TGTGCCAGCAGCGAACGGGACAGGGGATATGATGAAAAACTGTTTTTT. Amino acid sequence: CASSERDRGYDEKLFF.

This clone has just a few counts. The rearrangement uses TRBV5-6 and TRBJ2-3; D is undetermined. CDR1 SGHDT and CDR2 YYEEEE come from the germline V gene. This CDR3 spans 12 amino acids. The ends were cut back, 4 bases at V and 4 bases at J, with 7 bases in the middle. CDR3 sequence (DNA): TGTGCCAGCAGCATCCGGGCAGATACGCAGTATTTT. As protein: CASSIRADTQYF.

Only a few counts were recorded for this clone. The rearrangement joins TRBV4-3 to TRBJ1-4, with a weak D call TRBD1 (5 bases). The germline V and J ends were trimmed by 7 bases and 5 bases, with 11 bases remaining between them. CDR3 length equals 13 residues. CDR1 and CDR2 (germline): LGHNA, YSLEER. The CDR3 spells CASKQQANEKLFF. The CDR3 nucleotides are TGCGCCAGCAAACAACAGGCGAATGAAAAACTGTTTTTT.

V is TRBV5-6 and J is TRBJ1-5; D call uncertain. The CDR3 sequence is 14 residues long. Germline V CDR1 and CDR2: SGHDT, YYEEEE. Trimming removed 3 bases from V and 2 bases from J, with 9 bases in between. CDR3 in amino acids: CASSWSQGNQPQHF. CDR3 sequence (DNA): TGTGCCAGCAGCTGGTCCCAGGGCAATCAGCCCCAGCATTTT.

This clone turned up a few times. This chain links TRBV4-1 with TRBJ2-7; 7 bases align to TRBD1. J was trimmed by 2 bases and V by 2 bases; bases with no gene match: 3. CDR1 is MGHRA, CDR2 YSYEKL, per germline. This CDR3 is 14 amino acids long. CDR3 bases: TGCGCCAGCAGCCAATGGGGACAGACCTACGAGCAGTACTTC. Translation gives CASSQWGQTYEQYF.

This clone has a handful of counts. The rearrangement joins TRBV2 to TRBJ2-7; no firm D call. The CDR3 sequence is 13 residues long. Germline CDR1 SNHLY, CDR2 FYNNEI. V lost 3 bases and J 0 bases, leaving 6 bases between the germline ends. Written as DNA, the CDR3 is TGTGCCAGCAGTGACACTCTCTCCTACGAGCAGTACTTC. Its protein is CASSDTLSYEQYF.

The gene calls are TRBV5-6 and TRBJ1-1, with D perhaps TRBD1 (6 bases). V lost 3 bases, J lost 2 bases, and 17 bases lay in between. CDR1 is SGHDT and CDR2 is YYEEEE in the germline V gene. The CDR3 runs to 16 residues. The CDR3 protein is CASSSLNRDYNTEAFF. As DNA, the CDR3 is TGTGCCAGCAGCTCATTGAACAGGGACTATAACACTGAAGCTTTCTTT.

The chain recombines TRBV27 with TRBJ1-5; D unresolved. CDR1 is MNHEY, CDR2 SMNVEV, per germline (reference sequence). The CDR3 runs 16 residues. The ends were cut back, 2 bases at V and 0 bases at J, with 11 bases in the middle. CDR3 DNA: TGTGCCAGCAGTTTAAAATTCGGGTATAGCAATCAGCCCCAGCATTTT. Translating gives CASSLKFGYSNQPQHF.

The chain couples TRBV7-9 to TRBJ1-2; 8 positions agree with TRBD1. The J segment lost 5 bases and the V segment lost 5 bases, leaving 4 bases of the junction unmatched. From germline, CDR1 is SEHNR and CDR2 FQNEAQ (reference sequence). The CDR3 runs 13 residues. The CDR3 DNA reads as TGTGCCAGCAGCCTGGGACAGGATTATGGCTACACCTTC. This gives the protein CASSLGQDYGYTF.

In its sample, this clone was seen a few times. The V gene is TRBV18, the J gene TRBJ1-2, with TRBD1 identical over 7 bases. Germline trimming cut 3 bases from V and 2 bases from J; bases unmatched to any gene: 3. Germline V gene sequence: CDR1 KGHSH, CDR2 LQKENI. The CDR3 extends over 14 amino acids. CDR3: CASSPGQSNYGYTF. In DNA form, the CDR3 reads TGTGCCAGCTCACCGGGACAGTCAAACTATGGCTACACCTTC.